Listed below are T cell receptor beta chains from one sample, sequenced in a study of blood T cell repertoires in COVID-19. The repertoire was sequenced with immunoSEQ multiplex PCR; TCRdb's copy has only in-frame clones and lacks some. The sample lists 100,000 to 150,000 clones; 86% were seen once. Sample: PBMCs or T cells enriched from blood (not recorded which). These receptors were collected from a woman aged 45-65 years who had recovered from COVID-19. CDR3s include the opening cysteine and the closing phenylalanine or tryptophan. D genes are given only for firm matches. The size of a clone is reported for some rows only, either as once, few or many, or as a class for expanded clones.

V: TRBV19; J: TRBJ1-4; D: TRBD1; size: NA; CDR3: CASSIGQGEKLFF; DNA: TGTGCCAGTAGTATTGGACAGGGAGAAAAACTGTTTTTT
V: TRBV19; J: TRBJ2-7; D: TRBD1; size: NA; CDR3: CASSDWTGAYEQYF; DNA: TGTGCCAGTAGTGACTGGACAGGGGCCTACGAGCAGTACTTC
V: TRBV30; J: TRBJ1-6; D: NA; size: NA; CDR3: CACQERRGPSSYNSPLHF; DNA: TGTGCCTGCCAAGAAAGGCGGGGGCCGAGCTCCTATAATTCACCCCTCCACTTT
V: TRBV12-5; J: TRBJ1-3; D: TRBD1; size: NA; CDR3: CASGLRTGASGNTIYF; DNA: TGTGCTAGTGGTTTAAGGACAGGGGCATCTGGAAACACCATATATTTT
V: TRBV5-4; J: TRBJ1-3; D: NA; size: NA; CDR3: CASSLWGGIGDSGNTIYF; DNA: TGTGCCAGCAGCTTGTGGGGGGGAATTGGAGACTCTGGAAACACCATATATTTT
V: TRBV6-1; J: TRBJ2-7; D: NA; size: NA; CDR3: CASSEAQTVDTYEQYF; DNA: TGTGCCAGCAGTGAAGCGCAAACGGTAGACACCTACGAGCAGTACTTC
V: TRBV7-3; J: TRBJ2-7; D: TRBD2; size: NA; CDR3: CASSESGGPVEQYF; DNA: TGTGCCAGCAGCGAAAGCGGGGGGCCCGTCGAGCAGTACTTC
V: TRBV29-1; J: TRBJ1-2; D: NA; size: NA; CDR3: CSVDDGLYYGYTF; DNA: TGCAGCGTGGACGACGGACTGTACTATGGCTACACCTTC
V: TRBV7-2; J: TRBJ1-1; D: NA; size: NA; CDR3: CASSYTGMNTEAFF; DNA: TGTGCCAGCAGCTATACAGGTATGAACACTGAAGCTTTCTTT
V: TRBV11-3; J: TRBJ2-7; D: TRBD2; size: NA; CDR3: CATSVMASGGPAGLEQYF; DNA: TGTGCCACCAGTGTTATGGCTAGCGGGGGCCCGGCGGGGTTGGAGCAGTACTTC
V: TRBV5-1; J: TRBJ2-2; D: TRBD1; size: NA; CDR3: CASRPPGQREGELFF; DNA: TGCGCCAGCAGACCCCCGGGACAGAGAGAAGGGGAGCTGTTTTTT
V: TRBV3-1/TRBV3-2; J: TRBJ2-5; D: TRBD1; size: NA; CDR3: CASSRGTGQGTQGTQYF; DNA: TGTGCCAGCAGCCGCGGGACAGGGCAGGGCACTCAAGGGACCCAGTACTTC
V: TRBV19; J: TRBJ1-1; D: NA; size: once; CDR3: CASRYSGITEAFF; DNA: TGTGCCAGTAGGTACTCAGGGATCACTGAAGCTTTCTTT
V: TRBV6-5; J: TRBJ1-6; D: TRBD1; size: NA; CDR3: CASSYSVGTGVSPLHF; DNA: TGTGCCAGCAGTTACTCAGTCGGGACAGGGGTCTCACCCCTCCACTTT
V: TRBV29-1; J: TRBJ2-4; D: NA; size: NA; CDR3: CSVGGLPETKNIQYF; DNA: TGCAGCGTCGGCGGCCTCCCAGAGACCAAAAACATTCAGTACTTC
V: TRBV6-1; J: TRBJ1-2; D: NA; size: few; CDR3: CASSETANYGYTF; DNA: TGTGCCAGCAGTGAGACAGCTAACTATGGCTACACCTTC
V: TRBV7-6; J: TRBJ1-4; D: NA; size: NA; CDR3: CASSLDESEKLFF; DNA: TGTGCCAGCAGCTTAGATGAGTCCGAAAAACTGTTTTTT
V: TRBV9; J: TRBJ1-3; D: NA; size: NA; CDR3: CASSVSGGGNTIYF; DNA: TGTGCCAGCAGCGTAAGTGGAGGCGGAAACACCATATATTTT
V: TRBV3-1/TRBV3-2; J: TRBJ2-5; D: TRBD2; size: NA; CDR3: CASSQRLAGVQETQYF; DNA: TGTGCCAGCAGCCAACGACTAGCGGGTGTCCAAGAGACCCAGTACTTC
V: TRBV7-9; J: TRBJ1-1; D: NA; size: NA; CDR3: CASSSYRSAEAFF; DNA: TGTGCCAGCAGCTCATACAGGTCGGCCGAAGCTTTCTTT
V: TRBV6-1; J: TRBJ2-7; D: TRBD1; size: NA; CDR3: CASSEWDRAKQYF; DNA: TGTGCCAGCAGTGAGTGGGACAGAGCTAAGCAGTACTTC
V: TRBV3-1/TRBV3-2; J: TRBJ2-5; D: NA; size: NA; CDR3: CASSQAFQQETQYF; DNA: TGTGCCAGCAGCCAAGCTTTCCAACAGGAGACCCAGTACTTC
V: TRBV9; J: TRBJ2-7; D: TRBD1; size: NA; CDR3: CASSVGTAFPEQYF; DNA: TGTGCCAGCAGCGTTGGGACAGCGTTCCCAGAGCAGTACTTC
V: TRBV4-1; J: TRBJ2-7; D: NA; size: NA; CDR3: CASSQGGPGYEQYF; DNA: TGCGCCAGCAGCCAAGGGGGGCCGGGCTACGAGCAGTACTTC
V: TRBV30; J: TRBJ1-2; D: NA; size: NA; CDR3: CAWSVGGAGGYTF; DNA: TGTGCCTGGAGTGTTGGGGGCGCCGGTGGCTACACCTTC
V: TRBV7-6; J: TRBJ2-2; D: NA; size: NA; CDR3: CASSLGGTGELFF; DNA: TGTGCCAGCAGCTTGGGGGGCACCGGGGAGCTGTTTTTT
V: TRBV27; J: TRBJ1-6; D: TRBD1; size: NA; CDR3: CASSPQTGIGSPLHF; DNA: TGTGCCAGCAGTCCCCAGACAGGGATCGGGTCACCCCTCCACTTT
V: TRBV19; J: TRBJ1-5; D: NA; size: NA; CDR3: CASSATGPSNQPQHF; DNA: TGTGCCAGTAGTGCGACAGGTCCAAGCAATCAGCCCCAGCATTTT
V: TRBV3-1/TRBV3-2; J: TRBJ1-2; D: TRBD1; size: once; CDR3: CASSQGQGASNYGYTF; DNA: TGTGCCAGCAGCCAAGGACAGGGGGCCTCTAACTATGGCTACACCTTC
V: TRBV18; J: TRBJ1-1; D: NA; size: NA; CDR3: CASSPPAANTEAFF; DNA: TGTGCCAGCTCACCACCGGCGGCGAACACTGAAGCTTTCTTT
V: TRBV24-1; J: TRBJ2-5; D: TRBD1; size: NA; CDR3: CATSEGTGEVETQYF; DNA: TGTGCCACCAGTGAGGGGACAGGGGAGGTGGAGACCCAGTACTTC
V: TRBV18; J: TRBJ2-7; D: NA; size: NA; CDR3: CASSPGGRGSSYEQYF; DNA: TGTGCCAGCTCCCCCGGGGGGCGGGGGAGCTCCTACGAGCAGTACTTC
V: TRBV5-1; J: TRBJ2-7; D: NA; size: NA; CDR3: CASSAGQSYEQYF; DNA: TGCGCCAGCAGCGCGGGACAGTCCTACGAGCAGTACTTC
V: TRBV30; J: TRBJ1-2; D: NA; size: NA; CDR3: CAWSANYGYTF; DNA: TGTGCCTGGAGTGCAAACTATGGCTACACCTTC
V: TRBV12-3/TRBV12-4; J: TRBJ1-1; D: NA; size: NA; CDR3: CASSSTFRTEAFF; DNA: TGTGCCAGCAGTTCAACATTTCGCACTGAAGCTTTCTTT
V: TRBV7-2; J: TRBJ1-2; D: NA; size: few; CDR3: CASSSGLINYGYTF; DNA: TGTGCCAGCAGCTCGGGACTGATTAACTATGGCTACACCTTC
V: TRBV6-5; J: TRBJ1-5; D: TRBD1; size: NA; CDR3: CASSSPQGGDQPQHF; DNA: TGTGCCAGCAGTTCCCCACAGGGGGGCGATCAGCCCCAGCATTTT
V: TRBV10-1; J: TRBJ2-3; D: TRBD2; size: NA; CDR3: CASSGSGGRKDTQYF; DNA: TGCGCCAGCAGTGGTAGCGGGGGACGAAAAGATACGCAGTATTTT
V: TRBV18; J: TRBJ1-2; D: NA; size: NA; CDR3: CASSQTSEGYDGYTF; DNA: TGTGCCAGCTCTCAGACCAGTGAGGGTTACGATGGCTACACCTTC
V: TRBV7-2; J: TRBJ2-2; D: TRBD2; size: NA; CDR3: CASSHRTSGGALSFGELFF; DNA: TGTGCCAGCAGCCACCGGACTAGCGGGGGGGCACTCTCGTTCGGGGAGCTGTTTTTT
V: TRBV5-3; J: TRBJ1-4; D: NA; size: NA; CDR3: CARSSGHPRTEKLFF; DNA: TGTGCCAGAAGTTCCGGACACCCTAGGACTGAAAAACTGTTTTTT
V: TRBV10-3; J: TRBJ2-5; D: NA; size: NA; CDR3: CAISGSAGAQETQYF; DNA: TGTGCCATCAGTGGGTCGGCGGGGGCACAAGAGACCCAGTACTTC
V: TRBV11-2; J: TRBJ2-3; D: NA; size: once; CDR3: CASSLTSDTQYF; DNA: TGTGCCAGCAGCTTGACTTCAGATACGCAGTATTTT
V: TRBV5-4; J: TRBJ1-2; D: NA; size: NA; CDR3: CASSFRGAMYGYTF; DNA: TGTGCCAGCAGCTTCCGGGGGGCAATGTATGGCTACACCTTC
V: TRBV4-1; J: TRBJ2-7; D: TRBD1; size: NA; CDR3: CASSRRTGTYEQYF; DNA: TGCGCCAGCAGCCGAAGGACAGGGACCTACGAGCAGTACTTC
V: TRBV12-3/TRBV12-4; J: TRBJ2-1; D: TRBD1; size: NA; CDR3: CASSRGTGEQFF; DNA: TGTGCCAGCAGTCGAGGGACAGGGGAGCAGTTCTTC
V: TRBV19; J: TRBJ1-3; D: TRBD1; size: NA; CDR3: CASRRTGVSGNTIYF; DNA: TGTGCCAGCCGACGGACAGGAGTTTCTGGAAACACCATATATTTT
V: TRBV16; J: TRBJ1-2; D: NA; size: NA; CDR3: CASSQDSLYGYTF; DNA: TGTGCCAGCAGCCAGGACAGTCTCTATGGCTACACCTTC
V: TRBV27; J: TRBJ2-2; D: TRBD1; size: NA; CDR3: CASSFTGTGNTGELFF; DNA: TGTGCCAGCAGTTTTACCGGGACAGGGAACACCGGGGAGCTGTTTTTT
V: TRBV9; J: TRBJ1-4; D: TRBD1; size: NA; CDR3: CASSGGTATNEKLFF; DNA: TGTGCCAGCAGCGGGGGGACAGCAACTAATGAAAAACTGTTTTTT
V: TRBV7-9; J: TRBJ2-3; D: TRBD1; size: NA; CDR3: CASKTGEWTDTQYF; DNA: TGTGCCAGCAAGACAGGGGAGTGGACAGATACGCAGTATTTT
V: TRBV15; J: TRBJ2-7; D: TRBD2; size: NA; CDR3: CATSRGHRQSGTYTNEQYF; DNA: TGTGCCACCAGCAGGGGCCACCGTCAAAGCGGGACTTACACCAACGAGCAGTACTTC
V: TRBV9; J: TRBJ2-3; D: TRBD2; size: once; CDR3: CASSGRGGGTTDTQYF; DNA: TGTGCCAGCAGCGGAAGGGGCGGGGGGACGACAGATACGCAGTATTTT
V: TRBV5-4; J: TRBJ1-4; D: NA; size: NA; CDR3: CASSWGTLGSTNEKLFF; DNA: TGTGCCAGCAGCTGGGGGACATTGGGCTCAACTAATGAAAAACTGTTTTTT
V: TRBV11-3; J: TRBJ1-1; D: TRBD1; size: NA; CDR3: CASSNPGTGSNTEAFF; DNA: TGTGCCAGCAGCAACCCCGGGACAGGGTCGAACACTGAAGCTTTCTTT
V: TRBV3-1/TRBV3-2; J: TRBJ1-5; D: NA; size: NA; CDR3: CASSQGWRGRSNQPQHF; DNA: TGTGCCAGCAGCCAAGGGTGGCGGGGAAGAAGCAATCAGCCCCAGCATTTT
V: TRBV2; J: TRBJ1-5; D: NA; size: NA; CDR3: CANKGAGANQPQHF; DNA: TGTGCCAATAAAGGGGCAGGGGCGAATCAGCCCCAGCATTTT
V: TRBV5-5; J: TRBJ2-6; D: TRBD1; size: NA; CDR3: CASSFGTDNVLTF; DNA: TGTGCCAGCAGCTTTGGGACAGACAACGTCCTGACTTTC
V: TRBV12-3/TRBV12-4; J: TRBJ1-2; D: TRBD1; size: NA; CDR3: CASSLDRVKGYTF; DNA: TGTGCCAGCAGCCTCGACAGGGTAAAAGGCTACACCTTC